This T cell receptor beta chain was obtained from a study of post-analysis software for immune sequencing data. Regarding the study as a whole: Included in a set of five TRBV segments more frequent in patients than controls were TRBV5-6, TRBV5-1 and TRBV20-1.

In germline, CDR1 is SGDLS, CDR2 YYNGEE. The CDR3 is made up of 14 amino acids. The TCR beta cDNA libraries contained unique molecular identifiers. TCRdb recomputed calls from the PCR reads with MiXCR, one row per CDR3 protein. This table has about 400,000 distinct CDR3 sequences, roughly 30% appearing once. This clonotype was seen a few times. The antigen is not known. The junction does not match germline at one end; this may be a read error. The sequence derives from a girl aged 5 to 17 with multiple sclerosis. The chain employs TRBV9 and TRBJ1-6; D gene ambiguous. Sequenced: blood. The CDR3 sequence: CASSGLYYNSPPHF. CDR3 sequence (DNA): TGTGCCAGCAGCGGGTTATACTATAATTCACCCCCCCACTTT.